The 15 T cell receptor beta chains given below trace back to one sample, sequenced in a study of PD-L1 blockade in urothelial cancer. Time point here: pretreatment peripheral blood. Profiling relied on immunoSEQ multiplex PCR, and the TCRdb table lists in-frame clones only, not all of them. The table records 43,000 or so clones, around 84% of them present only once. The specimen comprised PBMCs, sampled around atezolizumab (anti-PD-L1) treatment. The receptors shown here come from a man aged 55 to 70 with urothelial cancer.

J is TRBJ1-1 and V is TRBV25-1; 9 bases agree with TRBD1. Per germline, CDR1 MGHDK and CDR2 SYGVNS. Germline trimming cut 4 bases from V and 5 bases from J; bases unmatched to any gene: 14. There are 17 residues in the CDR3. The CDR3 region has the DNA TGTGCCAGCAGTGGCGCTTCCGGGACAGGGTTCGGGACTGAAGCTTTCTTT. Protein: CASSGASGTGFGTEAFF.

Written as DNA, the CDR3 is TGTGCCAGCAGCTTAGTGGGGACTAGGAATGAGCAGTTCTTC. It codes for CASSLVGTRNEQFF. V gene TRBV7-2 combines with J gene TRBJ2-1, with 8 bases fitting TRBD2. This CDR3 region has 14 residues. The J segment lost 7 bases and the V segment lost 1 base, leaving 3 bases of the junction unmatched. The germline CDR1 and CDR2 sequences are SGHTA and FQGNSA.

The chain recombines TRBV7-9 with TRBJ2-7; D remains ambiguous. CDR3 length: 12 amino acids. V lost 3 bases, J lost 3 bases, and 6 bases lay in between. Germline V gene lookup returns CDR1 SEHNR and CDR2 FQNEAQ (reference sequence). The CDR3 region is CASSFGSYEQYF. CDR3 nucleotide sequence: TGTGCCAGCAGCTTTGGCAGCTACGAGCAGTACTTC.

The J gene is TRBJ2-5, the V gene TRBV18; a possible D gene is TRBD1 (6 bases). Germline V gene data show CDR1 as KGHSH and CDR2 as LQKENI. CDR3 length: 12 residues. V was clipped by 6 bases and J by 5 bases, with 10 bases between them. The CDR3 reads CASSPTGETQYF. The DNA for the CDR3 is TGTGCCAGCTCTCCCACAGGGGAGACCCAGTACTTC. The variable domain in full, completed from reference TRBV18 and TRBJ2-5, reads NAGVMQNPRHLVRRRGQEARLRCSPMKGHSHVYWYRQLPEEGLKFMVYLQKENIIDESGMPKERFSAEFPKEGPSILRIQQVVRGDSAAYFCASSPTGETQYFGPGTRLLVL.

This clone occurred once. The chain combines TRBV5-4 with TRBJ2-7; a weak D match, TRBD2 (6 bases). V was cut by 2 bases and J by 4 bases, with 7 bases left in between. CDR3 length equals 12 residues. Germline assignment: CDR1 SGHNT and CDR2 YYREEE (reference sequence). The CDR3 sequence: CASSFGGYEQYF. The CDR3 DNA sequence: TGTGCCAGCAGCTTTGGAGGGTACGAGCAGTACTTC.

V usage is TRBV21-1 and J usage is TRBJ1-5. TRBV21-1 is described as a pseudogene. The CDR3 has 16 residues. The CDR3 sequence: CASSKSTGGIYQPQHF. CDR3 sequence (DNA): TGTGCCAGCAGCAAATCCACCGGGGGGATATATCAGCCCCAGCATTTT.

The gene calls are TRBV5-5 and TRBJ2-2, with D maybe TRBD1 (6 bases). CDR1 and CDR2 from the germline V gene are SGHKS and YYEKEE (reference sequence). This CDR3 region has 16 residues. Trimming stripped 4 bases from V and 4 bases from J, with 17 bases between. The CDR3 loop is CASSHRDTVGTGELFF. The CDR3 nucleotides are TGTGCCAGCAGCCACCGGGACACGGTGGGCACCGGGGAGCTGTTTTTT.

The V call is TRBV7-6, the J call TRBJ1-5; D not certain. The CDR3 extends over 13 amino acids. The V end lost 5 bases, the J end lost 5 bases, and 10 bases lay between the germline ends. Germline V gene lookup returns CDR1 SGHVS and CDR2 FNYEAQ. For the CDR3, the DNA is TGTGCCAGCAGCGCCCACAGAGATCAGCCCCAGCATTTT. The encoded protein is CASSAHRDQPQHF.

The chain recombines TRBV4-1 with TRBJ1-2; D is ambiguous. CDR3 size: 15 residues. Germline V gene data show CDR1 as MGHRA and CDR2 as YSYEKL. Trimming shortened V by 2 bases and J by 2 bases, and 12 bases separated the two germline ends. The CDR3 DNA is TGCGCCAGCAGCCAAAACGCGGGCCAGAACTATGGCTACACCTTC. Translating gives CASSQNAGQNYGYTF.

In its sample, this clone was seen once. The chain couples TRBV19 to TRBJ1-4; tentative D call: TRBD1 (5 bases). CDR1 and CDR2 from the germline V gene are LNHDA and SQIVND (reference sequence). The CDR3 consists of 17 residues. The ends were cut back, 6 bases at V and 0 bases at J, with 17 bases in the middle. The CDR3 DNA reads as TGTGCCAGTAGCATACAACCGGGGGTTGCAACTAATGAAAAACTGTTTTTT. It translates to CASSIQPGVATNEKLFF.

This clone was found once. This sequence joins TRBV7-9 and TRBJ2-3; D is perhaps TRBD2 (5 bases). The germline V gene has CDR1 SEHNR and CDR2 FQNEAQ (reference sequence). Trimming cost V 4 bases and J 0 bases, with 8 bases left between them. This CDR3 region has 14 residues. CDR3 bases: TGTGCCAGCAGCTCGGGATATAGCACAGATACGCAGTATTTT. This encodes CASSSGYSTDTQYF.

The chain employs TRBV7-9 and TRBJ1-6; 7 bases are a match to TRBD1. V dropped 0 bases and J dropped 5; count of bases not matched to a gene: 1. The CDR3 is 15 residues long. Germline values: CDR1 SEHNR, CDR2 FQNEAQ (reference sequence). The CDR3 DNA sequence: TGTGCCAGCAGCTTAGCAGGGGGCGATAATTCACCCCTCCACTTT. This encodes CASSLAGGDNSPLHF.

V and J are TRBV6-1 and TRBJ2-1, with 9 bases lining up with TRBD1. CDR1 is MNHNS and CDR2 is SASEGT in the germline V gene. CDR3 size: 15 residues. V shed 6 bases and J 6 bases; nucleotides not matched to a gene: 9. In DNA form, the CDR3 reads TGTGCCAGCAGCCCACAGGGGGCGACTTTCAATGAGCAGTTCTTC. It specifies CASSPQGATFNEQFF.

The chain is built from TRBV30 and TRBJ1-5; a weak D match, TRBD1 (6 bases). CDR1 GTSNPN and CDR2 SVGIG come from the germline V gene (reference sequence). V was shortened by 3 bases and J by 6 bases, with 15 bases between the two germline ends. There are 14 residues in the CDR3. The CDR3 DNA follows: TGTGCCTGGAGAGGGAGAGGACAGTTTCAGCCCCAGCATTTT. Translated, it gives CAWRGRGQFQPQHF.

V and J are TRBV5-1 and TRBJ2-5, with 9 bases identical to TRBD2. The CDR3 runs 16 residues. The V segment lost 3 bases and the J segment 6 bases; nucleotides outside the gene matches: 12. Per the germline V gene, CDR1 is SGHRS and CDR2 is YFSETQ. The CDR3 DNA reads TGCGCCAGCAGCTCACTCCTGGGCGGGAGGGCAAAGACCCAGTACTTC. Amino acid sequence: CASSSLLGGRAKTQYF.